Presented here are 6 T cell receptor beta chains from one specimen sequenced in a study of shared clonotypes between healthy human individuals. Profiled with immunoSEQ multiplex PCR; TCRdb holds only in-frame clones, not every one. The data contain about 1.5 million clones, approximately 98% of them singletons. The source material was naive CD4+ T cells sorted from blood. Regarding subset: CD45RA+ positively selected. The source of these receptors is a man aged 30 to 39 in good health.

The CDR3 DNA reads as TGTGCCAGCAGCGCCCGGACAGGGTTTCCCCGGGAGCTGTTTTTT. Protein: CASSARTGFPRELFF. The gene calls are TRBV9 and TRBJ2-2, with 8 bases identical to TRBD1. CDR1 and CDR2 from the germline V gene are SGDLS and YYNGEE. CDR3 length: 15 residues. J gave up 9 bases and V 3 bases, and 10 bases lay outside the gene matches.

The chain combines TRBV19 with TRBJ1-5; D gene uncertain. The V and J ends lost 0 bases and 7 bases respectively, with 4 bases between them. Germline-derived CDR1 and CDR2 are LNHDA and SQIVND (reference sequence). This CDR3 comprises 12 residues. CDR3 in amino acids: CASSIDWQPQHF. In DNA form, the CDR3 reads TGTGCCAGTAGTATAGATTGGCAGCCCCAGCATTTT.

The rearrangement joins TRBV6-6 to TRBJ1-1, with D uncertain. Germline-derived CDR1 and CDR2 are MNHNY and SVGAGI (reference sequence). Trimming removed 2 bases from V and 2 bases from J, with 9 bases in between. The CDR3 runs 14 residues. The CDR3: CASSYGFRNTEAFF. The DNA for the CDR3 is TGTGCCAGCAGTTACGGTTTCAGAAACACTGAAGCTTTCTTT.

V usage is TRBV11-2 and J usage is TRBJ2-2; D uncertain. CDR3 size: 13 residues. Trimming cost V 5 bases and J 9 bases, with 13 bases left between them. Germline loops: CDR1 SGHAT, CDR2 FQNNGV. The CDR3 protein is CASSTRLGRELFF. The CDR3 bases are TGTGCCAGCAGCACCCGACTGGGCAGGGAGCTGTTTTTT.

V and J are TRBV9 and TRBJ2-2; D uncertain. Trimming cost V 3 bases and J 0 bases, with 9 bases left between them. The CDR3 is 15 residues long. Germline CDR1 SGDLS, CDR2 YYNGEE. The CDR3 loop is CASSALNTNTGELFF. The CDR3 DNA reads TGTGCCAGCAGCGCCCTGAATACGAACACCGGGGAGCTGTTTTTT. Full variable domain (missing parts from reference TRBV9 and TRBJ2-2): DSGVTQTPKHLITATGQRVTLRCSPRSGDLSVYWYQQSLDQGLQFLIQYYNGEERAKGNILERFSAQQFPDLHSELNLSSLELGDSALYFCASSALNTNTGELFFGEGSRLTVL.

V gene TRBV9 combines with J gene TRBJ2-2; perhaps TRBD1 as D (5 bases). The CDR3 length is 16 residues. V dropped 4 bases and J dropped 0 bases, with 13 bases sitting between them. Germline V gene lookup returns CDR1 SGDLS and CDR2 YYNGEE. The CDR3 nucleotides read TGTGCCAGCAGCCGGACAAGTGCTACGAACACCGGGGAGCTGTTTTTT. It codes for CASSRTSATNTGELFF.